This is a list of T cell receptor beta chains from one sample in a study of T cell repertoires in cytomegalovirus infection. No cognate antigen is known for these TCRs. One entry per CDR3 protein results from TCRdb running MiXCR on the reads. This sample has some 940,000 distinct CDR3 sequences; 31% occur once, and the top ten carry around 15%. The material was cultured CD8+ T cells from PBMCs, obtained from culture after CMV antigen stimulation. These receptors came from a human donor in good health (CMV status not recorded). Some clones in this sample may be carry-over from other donors' samples. The CDR3 runs from the conserved cysteine through the conserved F or W. The order of the fields is J gene, V gene, D gene, clone size, CDR3 DNA, CDR3 protein. The D gene is left open where the match is weak. Rows may omit the clone size; those that give it use once, few, many or a size class.

TRBJ2-7 | TRBV27 | TRBD1 | NA | TGTGCCAGCAGTTTATTGTACAGGGGAGACGGGGAGCAGTACTTC | CASSLLYRGDGEQYF
TRBJ1-4 | TRBV7-3 | NA | few | TGTGCCAGCAGCTTAGCGTGGCAGGGAGAAAAGAAGAATGAAAAACTGTTTTTT | CASSLAWQGEKKNEKLFF
TRBJ2-1 | TRBV7-2 | NA | few | TGTGCCAGCAGCTTAGTATTTGGGGGGGCCGGGAATGAGCAGTTCTTC | CASSLVFGGAGNEQFF
TRBJ2-2 | TRBV7-9 | NA | NA | TGTGCCAGCAGCTTAGGGTTATCACCCGGGGAGCTGTTTTTT | CASSLGLSPGELFF
TRBJ1-2 | TRBV6-1 | NA | few | TGTGCCAGCACCCCAGAGGGACAACCCTATCGGACCTTC | CASTPEGQPYRTF
TRBJ1-6 | TRBV6-1 | NA | few | TGTGCCAGCAGTGAAAAAGTCGGGGGGAGTTATTCACCCCTCCACTTT | CASSEKVGGSYSPLHF
TRBJ1-2 | TRBV9 | NA | NA | TGTGCCAGCAGCGTAGCAGACACCCCCTATGGCTACACCTTC | CASSVADTPYGYTF
TRBJ2-1 | TRBV27 | NA | NA | TGTGCCAGCCGCTGGGGGCTAGCGGACAGTGAGCAGTTCTTC | CASRWGLADSEQFF
TRBJ2-1 | TRBV7-3 | NA | NA | TGTGCCAGCAGCTCCTTGGGGCTGGGCCATGAGCAGTCCTTC | CASSSLGLGHEQSF
TRBJ2-5 | TRBV15 | NA | NA | TGTGCCACCAGCGTAACCCGGCAACTTCAAGAGACCCAGTACTTC | CATSVTRQLQETQYF
TRBJ1-1 | TRBV27 | TRBD1 | few | TGTGCCAGCAGTTTAACCGACAGGGCGAACACTGAAGCTTTCTTT | CASSLTDRANTEAFF
TRBJ2-3 | TRBV9 | NA | NA | TGTGCCAGCAGCGTCCTAAAACCCCCGGGCACAGATACGCAGTATTTT | CASSVLKPPGTDTQYF
TRBJ2-7 | TRBV7-6 | NA | few | TGTGCCAGCAGCTCGTACGCGGAGGGGGATCGGTACGAGCAGTACTTC | CASSSYAEGDRYEQYF
TRBJ2-1 | TRBV7-2 | NA | many | TGTGCCAGCAGCCATTCCGGGACCCAGATATGGGACAATGAGCAGTTCTTC | CASSHSGTQIWDNEQFF
TRBJ2-5 | TRBV7-2 | NA | NA | TGTGCCAGCAAGGGGGGGGGAACCCTAGAGACCCAGTACTTC | CASKGGGTLETQYF
TRBJ1-1 | TRBV6-5 | NA | NA | TGTGCCAGCAGTTACTCTGAGAACGCTGAAGCTTTCTTT | CASSYSENAEAFF
TRBJ2-3 | TRBV29-1 | NA | once | TGCAGCGTTCCGACGGTCGATACGCAGTATTTT | CSVPTVDTQYF
TRBJ2-1 | TRBV20-1 | NA | NA | TGCAGTGCCTCGGCCCAGAGCTCCTACAATGAGCAGTTCTTC | CSASAQSSYNEQFF